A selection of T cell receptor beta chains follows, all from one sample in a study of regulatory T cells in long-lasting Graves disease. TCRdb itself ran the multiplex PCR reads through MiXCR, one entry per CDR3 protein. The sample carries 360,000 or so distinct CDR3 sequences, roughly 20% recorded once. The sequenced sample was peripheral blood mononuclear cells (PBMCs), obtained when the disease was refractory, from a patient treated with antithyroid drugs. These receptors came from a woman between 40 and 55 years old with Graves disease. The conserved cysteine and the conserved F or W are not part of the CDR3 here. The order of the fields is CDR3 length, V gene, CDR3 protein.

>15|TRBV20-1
SAERLSGSSNTGELF
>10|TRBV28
AILSGSYEQY
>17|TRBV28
ASSFGQGGARLSRETQY
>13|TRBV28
ASSPADRQGEKLF
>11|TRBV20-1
SARESGSSPLH
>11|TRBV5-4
ASSYGREETQY
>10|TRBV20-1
SAIDRGLEQY
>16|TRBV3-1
ASSQDHAPLSGANVLT
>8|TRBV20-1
SASPYTQY
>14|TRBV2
ASSEGGLAGGNEQY
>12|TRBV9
ASSVRTDFYEQY
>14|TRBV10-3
AISDTPRALGQPQH
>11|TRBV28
ASSYGKKTEAF
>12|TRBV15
ATKRHGLTDTQY
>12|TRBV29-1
SVGYILRPYEQY
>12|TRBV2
ASSEVRGNQPQH
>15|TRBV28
ASSLPRQGMNTGELF
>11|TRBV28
AIEGGVHTEAF
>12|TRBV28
ASRPTVQTYGYT
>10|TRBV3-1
ASSHGPLEQY
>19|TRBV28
ASSPEGSGTSERVKPGELF
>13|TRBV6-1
ASTYREDGANVLT
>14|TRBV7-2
ASSSIGLASADTQY
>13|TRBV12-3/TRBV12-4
ASSSQRVAKNIQY
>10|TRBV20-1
SAKLAAYEQY
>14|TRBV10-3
AISDGNPGTGNTIY
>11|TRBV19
ASSPLSRTEAF
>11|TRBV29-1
SVGGHNTGELF
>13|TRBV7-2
ASSFRGLTNEKLF
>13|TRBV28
ASSLGPAPSYEQY
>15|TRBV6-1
ASSTILIRVRDEKLF
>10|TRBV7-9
ASSERNGELF
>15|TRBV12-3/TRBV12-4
ASSFHPSSGQYNEQF
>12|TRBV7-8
ASRGAQGNSPLH
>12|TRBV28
ASSEGTDTYEQY
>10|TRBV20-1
SANLLNSPLH
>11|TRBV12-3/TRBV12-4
ASSPRAAGELF
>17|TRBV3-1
ASSQESAGWLGMNTEAF